This T cell receptor beta chain stems from a study of technical replicates of blood from several donors. Clones were read by immunoSEQ multiplex PCR, and TCRdb kept only the in-frame ones, dropping some. Of roughly 50,000 clones detected, about 93% appear once; the ten largest clones hold about 3.9%. CDR1 is MNHEY and CDR2 is SMNVEV in the germline V gene (reference sequence). The germline V and J ends were trimmed by 5 bases and 8 bases, with 24 bases remaining between them. The CDR3 totals 16 residues. Material for sequencing was PBMCs. The clonotype originates from a human donor in good health. Some clones in this sample may be carry-over from other donors' samples. V and J are TRBV27 and TRBJ1-2; perhaps TRBD1 as D (5 bases). DNA of the CDR3: TGTGCCAGCAGTAATACTCGCTTAGGCTCCGGGGGAGGCTACACCTTC. This translates into CASSNTRLGSGGGYTF.